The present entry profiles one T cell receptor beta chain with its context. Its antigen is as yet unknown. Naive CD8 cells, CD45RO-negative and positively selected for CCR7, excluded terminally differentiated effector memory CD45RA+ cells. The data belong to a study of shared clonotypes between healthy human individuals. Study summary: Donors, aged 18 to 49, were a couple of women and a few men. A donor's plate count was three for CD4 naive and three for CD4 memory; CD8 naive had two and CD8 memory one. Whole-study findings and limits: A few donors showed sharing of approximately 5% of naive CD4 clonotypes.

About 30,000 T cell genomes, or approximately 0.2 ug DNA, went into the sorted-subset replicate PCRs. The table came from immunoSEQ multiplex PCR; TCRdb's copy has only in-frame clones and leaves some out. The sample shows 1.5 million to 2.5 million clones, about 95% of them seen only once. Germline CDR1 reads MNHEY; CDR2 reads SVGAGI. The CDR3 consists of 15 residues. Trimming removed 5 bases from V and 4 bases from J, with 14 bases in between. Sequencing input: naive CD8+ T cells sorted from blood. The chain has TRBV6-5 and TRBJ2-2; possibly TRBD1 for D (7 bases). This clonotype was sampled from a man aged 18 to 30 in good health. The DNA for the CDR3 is TGTGCCAGCAGTAACCCGCAGGGGGGCACCGGGGAGCTGTTTTTT. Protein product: CASSNPQGGTGELFF.